This T cell receptor beta chain came from a study of T cells in localized non-small cell lung cancer (dated by TCRdb to about 2020). Context from the whole study: Comparing tumors with uninvolved tumor-adjacent lungs, the study looked at the T cell repertoires of 200 to 250 patients with early-stage NSCLC. The cohort was made up of 200 to 250 treatment-naive NSCLC patients whose localized lung tumors had been resected. The mean age of the NSCLC patients was around 67 years, with 120 to 150 men and 85 to 110 women. Results the study describes overall, beyond this receptor: Uninvolved tumor-adjacent lung showed the highest T cell clonality, higher than tumor, which suggests more focused antigenic responses in the uninvolved tumor-adjacent lung. Higher T cell density in blood was associated with longer overall survival, whereas higher clonality in adjacent lung was associated with shorter survival. Because of the exploratory design, TCR variables were selected using unadjusted p-values without false-discovery rate correction. Because multi-region sequencing of the tumors was not done, intratumor heterogeneity could not be ruled out. A median of about 53 of the top 100 tumor clones were detected in paired uninvolved adjacent lung, and 28 of these tumor clones were also found among the top 100 clones of the paired uninvolved adjacent lung.

At diagnosis, peripheral blood, uninvolved tumor-adjacent lung and tumor were collected and stored as a combination of fresh-frozen and FFPE material. For TCR repertoire profiling, the blood samples were analyzed as peripheral blood mononuclear cells. CDR1 and CDR2 (MNHEY, SVGAGI) derive from the germline V gene. The CDR3 goes from the cysteine to the phenylalanine over 11 residues. Only CDR3 DNA remains: 33 bases, in frame from the first base. V lost 8 bases and J lost 2 bases; the stretch between them is 6 bases long. With respect to this clone: The clone's antigen remains unknown. Qualities for individual bases were not recorded, and no much larger clone is one base off.

The immunoSEQ Assay was used to sequence TCR beta CDR3 regions from DNA. From the authors' description of their analysis: T cell density was computed as TCR beta template counts normalized to usable DNA estimated by amplifying housekeeping genes. Richness was estimated with the preseqR package, extrapolating to 400,000 templates for PBMC samples and 120,000 templates for tissue samples. Clonality was defined as one minus Pielou's evenness. To identify tissue-enriched TCRs, differential abundance testing was run on productive amino-acid clonotypes with a minimum total count of 5 and an alpha of 0.1. Repertoire overlap between compartments was quantified with the Jaccard Index and Morisita Overlap Index. TCR beta CDR3s were clustered by GLIPH together with public tetramer-defined viral CDR3s, and at least three viral sequences plus V-gene enrichment were required for viral motifs. The clones in this table, taken by TCRdb from immuneACCESS, are in-frame only. Not every clone is retained; where verified, under half of the shortfall comes from an unresolved V gene, and the cause of the rest is unknown. That table supplies the V and J calls and clone size; D and trimming were determined from the DNA. The sample table shows approximately 35,000 clones, and about nine tenths are seen once. Roughly 4.2% of the sample is in the top ten clones.

The chain uses TRBV6-5 and TRBJ1-1; the D gene is not confidently resolved. The sample here was peripheral blood, taken before any cancer treatment. The sequence was obtained from a man between 35 and 75 years old with stage I lung adenocarcinoma. In nucleotides, the sequence is TGTGCCAGCGCCGCAAACACTGAAGCTTTCTTT. Its product reads: CASAANTEAFF.